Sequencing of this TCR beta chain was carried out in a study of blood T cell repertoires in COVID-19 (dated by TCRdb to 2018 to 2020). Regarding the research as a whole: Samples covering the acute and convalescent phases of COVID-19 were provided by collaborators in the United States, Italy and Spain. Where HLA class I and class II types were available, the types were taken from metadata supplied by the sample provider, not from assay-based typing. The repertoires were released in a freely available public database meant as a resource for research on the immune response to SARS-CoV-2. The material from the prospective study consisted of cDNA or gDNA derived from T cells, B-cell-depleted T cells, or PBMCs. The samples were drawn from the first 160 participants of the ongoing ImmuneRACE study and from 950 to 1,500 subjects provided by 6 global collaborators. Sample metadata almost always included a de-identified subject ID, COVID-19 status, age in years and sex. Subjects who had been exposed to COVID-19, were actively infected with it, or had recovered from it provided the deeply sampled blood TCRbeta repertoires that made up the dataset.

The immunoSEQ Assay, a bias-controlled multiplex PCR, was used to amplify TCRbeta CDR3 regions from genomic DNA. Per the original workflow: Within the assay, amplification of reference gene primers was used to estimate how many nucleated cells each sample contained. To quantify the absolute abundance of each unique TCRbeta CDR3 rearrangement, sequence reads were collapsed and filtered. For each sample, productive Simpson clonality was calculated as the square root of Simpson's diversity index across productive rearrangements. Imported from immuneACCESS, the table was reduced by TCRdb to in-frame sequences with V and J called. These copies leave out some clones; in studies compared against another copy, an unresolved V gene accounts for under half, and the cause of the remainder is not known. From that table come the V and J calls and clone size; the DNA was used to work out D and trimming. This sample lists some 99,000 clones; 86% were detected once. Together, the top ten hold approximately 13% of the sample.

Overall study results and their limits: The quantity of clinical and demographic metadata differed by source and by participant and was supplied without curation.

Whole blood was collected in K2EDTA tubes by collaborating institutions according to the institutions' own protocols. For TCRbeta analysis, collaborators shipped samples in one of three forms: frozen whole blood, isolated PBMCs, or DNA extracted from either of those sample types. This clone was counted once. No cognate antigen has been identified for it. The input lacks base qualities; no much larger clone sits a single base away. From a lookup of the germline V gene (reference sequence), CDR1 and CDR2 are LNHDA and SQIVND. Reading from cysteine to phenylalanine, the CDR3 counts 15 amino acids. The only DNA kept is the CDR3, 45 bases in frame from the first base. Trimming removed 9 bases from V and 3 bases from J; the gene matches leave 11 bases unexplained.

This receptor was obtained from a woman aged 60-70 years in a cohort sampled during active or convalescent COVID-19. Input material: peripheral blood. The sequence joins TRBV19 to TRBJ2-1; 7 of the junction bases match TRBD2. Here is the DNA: TGTGCCAGCCGATCGGGGGGAGGGCTCTACAATGAGCAGTTCTTC. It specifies CASRSGGGLYNEQFF.